This T cell receptor beta chain was identified during a study of T cell responses to AZD1222 COVID-19 vaccine. The assay was immunoSEQ multiplex PCR, and TCRdb's table has in-frame clones only and misses some. The sample has about 180,000 clones; 90% to 95% are singletons. V gave up 5 bases and J gave up 0 bases; unmatched junction bases: 5. The germline V gene encodes CDR1 MRHNA and CDR2 SNTAGT. This CDR3 comprises 16 residues. This clone appeared once. The chain has TRBV6-4 and TRBJ2-1, with 9 bases identical to TRBD2. The receptor comes from an adult who received the MenACWY meningococcal vaccine as a control. The sample consisted of peripheral blood, taken 28 days after the second dose of the MenACWY control vaccine. CDR3 amino acids: CASSKAGGISYNEQFF. Here the CDR3 DNA reads TGTGCCAGCAGTAAAGCGGGGGGAATCTCCTACAATGAGCAGTTCTTC.